This T cell receptor (beta chain) is from a study of blood T cell repertoires in COVID-19. Across the whole study: Donors in the United States, Italy and Spain gave samples during acute or convalescent COVID-19.

Trimming removed 3 bases from V and 6 bases from J; junction bases left unmatched: 5. Germline CDR1 SGHTA, CDR2 FQGNSA. The CDR3 runs 14 residues. As originally analysed: Amplification with reference gene primers provided the estimates of nucleated cell counts. TCRdb's copy holds only in-frame clones and misses some; the assay was immunoSEQ multiplex PCR. V and J calls plus clone size are reproduced from that table; the DNA served to infer D and trimming. The sample comprises 290,000 or so clones, approximately 85% of which are singletons, and around 5.5% rests with the top ten. The sequence was collected from a man aged 45-65 years with active or convalescent COVID-19. The chain joins TRBV7-2 to TRBJ2-1; 7 nucleotides align to TRBD1. The sample consisted of peripheral blood. The CDR3 protein is CASSFLTGVNEQFF. In DNA form, the CDR3 reads TGTGCCAGCAGCTTTCTCACAGGGGTCAATGAGCAGTTCTTC. The full variable domain, completed using reference TRBV7-2 and TRBJ2-1, is GAGVSQSPSNKVTEKGKDVELRCDPISGHTALYWYRQSLGQGLEFLIYFQGNSAPDKSGLPSDRFSAERTGGSVSTLTIQRTQQEDSAVYLCASSFLTGVNEQFFGPGTRLTVL.